This T cell receptor beta chain was documented in a study of blood T cell repertoires in COVID-19. Here immunoSEQ multiplex PCR was the method, and the copy in TCRdb shows in-frame clones only, minus some. The data contain 150,000 to 200,000 clones, approximately 87% of them singletons. This CDR3 is 15 amino acids long. The germline gives CDR1 LGHDT, CDR2 YNNKEL (reference sequence). The V gene lost 5 bases and the J gene lost 4 bases, with 17 bases spanning the gap. This receptor was identified in a man between 18 and 29 years old with active or convalescent COVID-19. The sample was peripheral blood. This chain connects TRBV3-1 (or the pseudogene TRBV3-2) to TRBJ1-1; tentatively, D is TRBD1 (6 bases). The DNA for the CDR3 is TGTGCCAGCAGCGGGGGGGCGGGGGCCTCCACTGAAGCTTTCTTT. Protein sequence: CASSGGAGASTEAFF.